The sequence of this T cell receptor beta chain was determined in a study of early T cells in non-severe SARS-CoV-2 infection. This clonotype was counted between two and nine times. The ends were cut back, 1 base at V and 3 bases at J, with 6 bases in the middle. The CDR3 is 13 residues long. Germline CDR1 is PRHDT and CDR2 is FYEKMQ (reference sequence). MiXCR, applied by TCRdb to the 5' RACE reads, yields one record per CDR3 protein. The profile covers around 30,000 distinct CDR3 sequences, with about 5.3% appearing a single time and over 20% taken by the ten largest. The sequencing input was whole blood. This TCR derives from an adult who was a healthcare worker with PCR-confirmed SARS-CoV-2 infection or an uninfected control (not recorded which). The J gene is TRBJ1-1, the V gene TRBV13; D remains unclear. The CDR3 DNA sequence: TGTGCCAGCAGCTTAGACGGGGACACTGAAGCTTTCTTT. This codes for CASSLDGDTEAFF.